In this sample, the clone carrying this TCR beta chain turned up once. The antigen is not known. Newly diagnosed hyperthyroidism, duration under 2 months, in patients aged 18 to 65. The record originates from a study of T cells in Graves' hyperthyroidism and ophthalmopathy. Germline lookup yields CDR1 MNHNS and CDR2 SASEGT. V shed 8 bases and J shed 4 bases, with 13 bases lying between them. The CDR3 contains 13 residues. Overall study results and limits: Ophthalmopathy was model-predicted a median roughly six months pre-onset.

RNA transcripts yielded amplified TCR beta CDR3 regions. During a first-round RT-PCR of the TCR CDR3, the HTBI primer set was used. TCRdb reprocessed the multiplex PCR reads with MiXCR, giving one entry per CDR3 protein. Of hundreds of thousands of distinct CDR3 sequences listed, approximately 14% are singletons. V gene TRBV6-1 combines with J gene TRBJ2-3; D is possibly TRBD2 (6 bases). This receptor was obtained from a woman aged 18-35 years with Graves' hyperthyroidism. The sequencing sample was made of blood. DNA for the CDR3: TGTGCCAGCTATTGGAGGGGCCCAGATACGCAGTATTTT. Translated: CASYWRGPDTQYF.